This TCR beta chain appears in the sequencing data of a study of blood T cell repertoires in COVID-19. Overall study: Collection of acute and convalescent COVID-19 samples took place in the United States, Italy and Spain. Sample material is recorded as cDNA or gDNA derived from T cells, B-cell-depleted T cells, or PBMCs.

Methods used by the authors: Amplifying reference gene primers gave estimates of nucleated cell counts. The data were produced by immunoSEQ multiplex PCR, yet TCRdb's version contains in-frame clones alone and is incomplete. That table is the source of V, J and clone size, and D and trimming were worked out from the DNA. The sample gives about 140,000 clones, around 90% of which show up once; less than 2% is in the top ten. This CDR3 is built from 13 residues. Trimming at V came to 6 bases and at J to 10 bases, leaving 11 bases not matched to a gene. Germline assignment: CDR1 MDHEN and CDR2 SYDVKM. V is TRBV28 and J is TRBJ1-1; 7 bases are a match to TRBD1. Material: peripheral blood. This TCR came from an older woman with acute or convalescent COVID-19. The CDR3 region has the DNA TGTGCCAGCAGGGACAGGAGTCCCAGTGTAGCTTTCTTT. Translating it yields CASRDRSPSVAFF.